Each of the 12 T cell receptor beta chains below was sequenced from the same sample in a study of shared clonotypes between healthy human individuals. TCRdb's table, derived via immunoSEQ multiplex PCR, lists solely in-frame clones and lacks some. The table lists roughly 2,300,000 clones, roughly 92% of them singletons. The sequenced sample was naive CD4+ T cells from PBMCs. Subset indicated: CD45RA+ positively selected. These receptors were collected from a man between 18 and 29 years old in good health. Some clones in this sample may be carry-over from other donors' samples.

This rearrangement joins TRBV2 to TRBJ1-1; no clear D. With 4 bases removed from V and 3 bases from J, the gap between germline ends came to 24 bases. CDR3 length equals 18 residues. Germline-derived CDR1 and CDR2 are SNHLY and FYNNEI. The CDR3, as DNA: TGTGCCAGCAGTGGGGGTAGAGTTCCGCGCGCCGAGGACACTGAAGCTTTCTTT. This translates into CASSGGRVPRAEDTEAFF.

Only one count was recorded for this clone. At the DNA level, this CDR3 is encoded by other sequences in the same sample as well. The V and J genes are TRBV18 and TRBJ2-7; D remains unclear. This CDR3 is 13 amino acids long. Germline CDR1 KGHSH, CDR2 LQKENI. Trimming pared 0 bases from V and 3 bases from J, leaving 6 bases between. The CDR3 coding sequence is TGTGCCAGCTCACCACCTGGAGACTACGAGCAGTACTTC. Its translation: CASSPPGDYEQYF.

The V call is TRBV4-1, the J call TRBJ2-7, with 11 bases fitting TRBD2. The CDR3 consists of 15 residues. Per germline, CDR1 MGHRA and CDR2 YSYEKL. With 2 bases clipped from V and 3 bases from J, the junction kept 3 bases outside the gene matches. CDR3 coding DNA: TGCGCCAGCAGCCAAACCGGGACTAGCGGCTACGAGCAGTACTTC. Amino acid sequence: CASSQTGTSGYEQYF.

The chain is built from TRBV11-2 and TRBJ2-1, with D possibly TRBD1 on 6 matching bases. The CDR3 covers 12 residues. CDR1 and CDR2 from the germline V gene are SGHAT and FQNNGV. Trimming removed 2 bases from V and 10 bases from J, with 9 bases in between. The CDR3 sequence is CASSLWGTEQFF. In DNA, the CDR3 is TGTGCCAGCAGCTTATGGGGGACAGAGCAGTTCTTC.

This chain joins TRBV19 and TRBJ1-5; 7 bases line up with TRBD1. The CDR3 runs to 15 residues. CDR1 and CDR2 from the germline V gene are LNHDA and SQIVND (reference sequence). J gave up 7 bases and V 8 bases, and 14 bases lay outside the gene matches. The DNA for the CDR3 is TGTGCCAGTTCTCCCTGGAAGGGGGCGAGCCAGCCCCAGCATTTT. Its protein is CASSPWKGASQPQHF.

On this clone itself: The sample carries other DNA sequences with the same CDR3. This chain links TRBV18 with TRBJ1-1, with a tentative D call TRBD1 (5 bases). Germline-derived CDR1 and CDR2 are KGHSH and LQKENI. Trimming left V 1 base short and J 5 bases short, with 11 bases between. The CDR3 runs 14 residues. The CDR3: CASSPQGRGTEAFF. The CDR3 DNA is TGTGCCAGCTCACCACAGGGGAGAGGAACTGAAGCTTTCTTT.

The J gene is TRBJ2-3, the V gene TRBV19, with a possible D match to TRBD1 (5 bases). V was clipped by 6 bases and J by 2 bases, with 12 bases between them. Germline V gives CDR1 LNHDA, CDR2 SQIVND (reference sequence). CDR3 size: 14 residues. This CDR3 is CASSWGGYTDTQYF. CDR3 DNA sequence: TGTGCCAGTAGCTGGGGCGGCTACACAGATACGCAGTATTTT.

The V gene is TRBV28, the J gene TRBJ2-1; 7 positions agree with TRBD1. The CDR3 runs 15 residues. The germline V gene has CDR1 MDHEN and CDR2 SYDVKM. After removal of 6 bases from V and 6 bases from J, the junction contained 11 bases not matched to a gene. CDR3 nucleotide sequence: TGTGCCAGCAGCCTTCTGGGGACAGAGTTCAATGAGCAGTTCTTC. It codes for CASSLLGTEFNEQFF.

V usage is TRBV6-5 and J usage is TRBJ1-1; D gene unclear. From germline, CDR1 is MNHEY and CDR2 SVGAGI. Trimming took 4 bases from V and 8 from J, leaving 17 bases between them. This CDR3 is built from 14 residues. CDR3 sequence (DNA): TGTGCCAGCAGTTGGCTGGAGGACTCCCCCGAAGCTTTCTTT. Its translation is CASSWLEDSPEAFF.

The chain couples TRBV5-6 to TRBJ1-5; no clear D. The CDR3 runs to 16 residues. Per the germline V gene, CDR1 is SGHDT and CDR2 is YYEEEE. Trimming removed 6 bases at V and 4 bases at J, with 20 bases between. The CDR3 bases are TGTGCCAGCACCAACTGGAAGGGCCTTAGGAATCAGCCCCAGCATTTT. Translated: CASTNWKGLRNQPQHF.

Concerning this clone itself: Possible read error: a much larger clone is one base away. The same CDR3 also results from other DNA sequences found in this sample. The chain combines TRBV7-3 with TRBJ2-3; D gene uncertain. Germline CDR1 SGHTA, CDR2 FQGTGA. The ends were cut back, 2 bases at V and 6 bases at J, with 3 bases in the middle. This CDR3 has 11 amino acids. The CDR3 nucleotides read TGTGCCAGCAGCTTAGCGGATACGCAGTATTTT. Residues: CASSLADTQYF.

This clone showed up just a few times. V usage is TRBV30 and J usage is TRBJ1-5; the D gene is possibly TRBD1 (5 bases). Germline V lookup: CDR1 GTSNPN, CDR2 SVGIG (reference sequence). The CDR3 length is 13 residues. Trimming removed 3 bases at V and 4 bases at J, with 10 bases between. DNA of the CDR3: TGTGCCTGGAGGGCAGGGCCAAATCAGCCCCAGCATTTT. Its protein product is CAWRAGPNQPQHF.